Ten or more counts support the clone carrying this TCR beta chain. The antigen is unknown. This sample was included in a study of neurological immune-mediated disorders. TCRdb re-called the 5' RACE reads through MiXCR, storing one row per CDR3 protein. Found here are 75,000 to 90,000 distinct CDR3 sequences, 10% to 13% of them singletons; the top ten hold 1.8%. General observations from the study: Sharing of CDR3 amino acid sequences among expanded clones across subjects was absent, suggesting private repertoires in all groups.

Trimming cost V 4 bases and J 0 bases, with 12 bases left between them. The germline gives CDR1 MNHNS, CDR2 SASEGT. This CDR3 spans 15 amino acids. Sequencing was performed on PBMCs. The chain carries TRBV6-1 and TRBJ1-1; perhaps TRBD1 as D (6 bases). The clonotype comes from a man aged 35-49 years in good health. DNA for the CDR3: TGTGCCAGCAGTGGTAAGGGGGTAATGAACACTGAAGCTTTCTTT. It translates to CASSGKGVMNTEAFF.